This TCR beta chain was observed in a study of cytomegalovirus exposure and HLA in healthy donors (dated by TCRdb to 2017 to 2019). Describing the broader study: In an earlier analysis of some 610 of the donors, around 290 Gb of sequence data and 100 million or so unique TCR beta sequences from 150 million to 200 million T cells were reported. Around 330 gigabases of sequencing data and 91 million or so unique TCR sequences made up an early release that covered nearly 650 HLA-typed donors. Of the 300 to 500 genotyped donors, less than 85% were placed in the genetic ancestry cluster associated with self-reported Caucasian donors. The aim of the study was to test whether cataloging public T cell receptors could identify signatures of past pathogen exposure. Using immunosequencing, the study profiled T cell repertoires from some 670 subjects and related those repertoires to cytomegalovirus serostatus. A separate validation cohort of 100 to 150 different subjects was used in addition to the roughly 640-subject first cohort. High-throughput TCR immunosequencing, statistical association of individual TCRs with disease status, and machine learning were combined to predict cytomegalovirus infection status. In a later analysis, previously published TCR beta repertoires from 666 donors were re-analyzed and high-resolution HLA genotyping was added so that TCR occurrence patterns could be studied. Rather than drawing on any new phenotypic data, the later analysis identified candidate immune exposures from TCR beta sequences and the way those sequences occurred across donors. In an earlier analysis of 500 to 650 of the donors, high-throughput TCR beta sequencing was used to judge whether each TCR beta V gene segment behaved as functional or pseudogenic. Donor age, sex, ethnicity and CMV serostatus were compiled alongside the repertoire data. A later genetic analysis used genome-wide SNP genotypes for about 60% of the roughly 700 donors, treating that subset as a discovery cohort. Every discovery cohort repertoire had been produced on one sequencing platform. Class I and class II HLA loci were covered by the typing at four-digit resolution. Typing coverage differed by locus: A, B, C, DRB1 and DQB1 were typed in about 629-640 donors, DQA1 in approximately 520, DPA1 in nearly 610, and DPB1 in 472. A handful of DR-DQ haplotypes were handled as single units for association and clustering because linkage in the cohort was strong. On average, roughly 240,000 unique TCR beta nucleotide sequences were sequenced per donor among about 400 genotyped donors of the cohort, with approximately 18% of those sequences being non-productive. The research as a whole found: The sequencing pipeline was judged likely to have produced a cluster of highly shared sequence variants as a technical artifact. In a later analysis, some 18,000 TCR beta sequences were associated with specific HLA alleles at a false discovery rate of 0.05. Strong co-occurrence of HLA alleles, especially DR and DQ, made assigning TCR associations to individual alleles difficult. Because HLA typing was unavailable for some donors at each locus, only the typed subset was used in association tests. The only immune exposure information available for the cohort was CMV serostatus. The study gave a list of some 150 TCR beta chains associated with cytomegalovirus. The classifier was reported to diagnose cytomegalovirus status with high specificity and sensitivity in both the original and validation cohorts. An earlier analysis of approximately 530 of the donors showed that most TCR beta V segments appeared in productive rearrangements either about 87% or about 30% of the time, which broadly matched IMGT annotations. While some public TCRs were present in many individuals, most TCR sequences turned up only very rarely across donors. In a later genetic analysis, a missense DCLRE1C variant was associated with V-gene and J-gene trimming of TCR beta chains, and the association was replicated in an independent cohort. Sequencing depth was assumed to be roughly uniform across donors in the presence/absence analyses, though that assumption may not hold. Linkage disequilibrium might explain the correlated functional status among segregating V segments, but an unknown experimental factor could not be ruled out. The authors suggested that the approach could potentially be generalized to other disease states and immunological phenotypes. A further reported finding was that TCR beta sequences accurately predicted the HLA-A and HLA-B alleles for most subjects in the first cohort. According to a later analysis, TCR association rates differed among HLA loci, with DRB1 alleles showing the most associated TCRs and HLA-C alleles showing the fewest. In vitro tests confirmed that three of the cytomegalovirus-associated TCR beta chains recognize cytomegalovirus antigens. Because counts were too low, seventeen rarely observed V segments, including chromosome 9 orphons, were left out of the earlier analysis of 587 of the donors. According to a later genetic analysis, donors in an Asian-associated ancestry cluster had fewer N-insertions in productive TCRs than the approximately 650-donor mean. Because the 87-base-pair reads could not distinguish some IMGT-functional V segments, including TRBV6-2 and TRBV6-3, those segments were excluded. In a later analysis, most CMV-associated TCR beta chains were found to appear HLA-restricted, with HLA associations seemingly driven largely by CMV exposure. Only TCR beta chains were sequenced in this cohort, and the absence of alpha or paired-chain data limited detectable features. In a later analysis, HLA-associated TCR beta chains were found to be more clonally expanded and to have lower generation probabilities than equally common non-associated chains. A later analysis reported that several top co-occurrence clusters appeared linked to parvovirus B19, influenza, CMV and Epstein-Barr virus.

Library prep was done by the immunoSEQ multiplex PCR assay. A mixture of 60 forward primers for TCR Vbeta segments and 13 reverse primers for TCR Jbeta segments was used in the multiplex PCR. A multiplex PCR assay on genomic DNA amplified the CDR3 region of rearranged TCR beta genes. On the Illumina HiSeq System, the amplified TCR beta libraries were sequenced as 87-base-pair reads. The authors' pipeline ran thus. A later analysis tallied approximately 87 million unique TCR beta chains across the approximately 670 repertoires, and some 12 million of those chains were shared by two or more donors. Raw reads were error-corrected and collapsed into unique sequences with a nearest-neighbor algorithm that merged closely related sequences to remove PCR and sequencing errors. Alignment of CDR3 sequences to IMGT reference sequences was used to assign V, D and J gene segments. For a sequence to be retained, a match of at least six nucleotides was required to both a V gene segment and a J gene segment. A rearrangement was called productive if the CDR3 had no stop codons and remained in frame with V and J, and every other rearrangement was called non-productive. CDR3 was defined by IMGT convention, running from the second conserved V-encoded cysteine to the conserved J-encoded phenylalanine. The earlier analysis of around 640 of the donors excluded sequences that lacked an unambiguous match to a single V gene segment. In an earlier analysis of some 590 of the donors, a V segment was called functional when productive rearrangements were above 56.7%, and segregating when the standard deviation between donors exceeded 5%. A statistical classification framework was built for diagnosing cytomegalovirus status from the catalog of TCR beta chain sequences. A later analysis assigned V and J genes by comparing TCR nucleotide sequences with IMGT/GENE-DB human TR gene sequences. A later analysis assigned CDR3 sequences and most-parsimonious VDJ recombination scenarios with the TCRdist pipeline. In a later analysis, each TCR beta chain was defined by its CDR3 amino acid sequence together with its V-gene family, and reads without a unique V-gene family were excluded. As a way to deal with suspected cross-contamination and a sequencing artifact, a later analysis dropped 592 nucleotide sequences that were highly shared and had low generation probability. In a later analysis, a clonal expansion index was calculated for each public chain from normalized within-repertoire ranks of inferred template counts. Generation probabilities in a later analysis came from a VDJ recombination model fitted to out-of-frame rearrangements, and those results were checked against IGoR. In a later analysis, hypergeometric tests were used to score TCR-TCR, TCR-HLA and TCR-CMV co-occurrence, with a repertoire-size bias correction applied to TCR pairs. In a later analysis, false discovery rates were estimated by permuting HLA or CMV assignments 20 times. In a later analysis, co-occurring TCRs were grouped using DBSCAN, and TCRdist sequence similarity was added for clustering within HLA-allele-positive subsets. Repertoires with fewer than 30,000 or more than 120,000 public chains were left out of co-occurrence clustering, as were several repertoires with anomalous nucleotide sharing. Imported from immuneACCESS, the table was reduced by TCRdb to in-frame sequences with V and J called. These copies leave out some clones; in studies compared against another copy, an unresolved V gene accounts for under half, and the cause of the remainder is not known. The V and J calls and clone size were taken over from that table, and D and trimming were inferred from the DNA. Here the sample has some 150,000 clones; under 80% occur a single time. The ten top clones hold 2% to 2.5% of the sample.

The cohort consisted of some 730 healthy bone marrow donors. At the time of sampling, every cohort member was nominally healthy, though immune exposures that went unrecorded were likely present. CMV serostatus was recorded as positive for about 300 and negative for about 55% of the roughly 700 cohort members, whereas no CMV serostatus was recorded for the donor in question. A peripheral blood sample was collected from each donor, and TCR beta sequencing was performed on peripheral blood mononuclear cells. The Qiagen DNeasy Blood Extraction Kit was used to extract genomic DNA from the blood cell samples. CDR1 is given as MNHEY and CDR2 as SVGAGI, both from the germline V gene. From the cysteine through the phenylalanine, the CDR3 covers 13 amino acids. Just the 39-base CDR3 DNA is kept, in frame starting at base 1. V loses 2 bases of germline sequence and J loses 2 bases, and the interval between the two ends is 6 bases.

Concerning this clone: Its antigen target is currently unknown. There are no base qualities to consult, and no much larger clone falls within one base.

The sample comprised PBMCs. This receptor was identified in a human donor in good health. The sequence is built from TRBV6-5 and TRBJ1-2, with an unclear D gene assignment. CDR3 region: CASSYAQNYGYTF. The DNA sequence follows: TGTGCCAGCAGTTACGCCCAGAACTATGGCTACACCTTC.